This T cell receptor (beta chain) appears in the sequencing data of a study of identical twins. Study-level points and caveats: A lower insertion count was a feature of abundant cord blood beta clonotypes, with no such feature in memory repertoires. Among monozygotic twins, out-of-frame TCR alpha sharing exceeded what models predicted.

Template switching supplied a universal primer site; unique molecular identifiers were carried on the cDNA. One entry per CDR3 protein results from TCRdb running MiXCR on the 5' RACE reads. The sample holds about 210,000 distinct CDR3 sequences; roughly 10% are singletons and the top ten take approximately 5.1%. As for this clonotype: Its antigen remains unknown.

Per the germline V gene, CDR1 is SGDLS and CDR2 is YYNGEE. The CDR3 totals 15 residues. Trimming removed 7 bases from V and 8 bases from J; junction bases left unmatched: 10. The chain employs TRBV9 and TRBJ1-6; TRBD1 aligns across 9 bases. Input material: memory (CD45RO+) T cells sorted from blood. The TCR sequence derives from a woman under 30 in good health. CDR3 residues: CASGPWDRVDSPLHF. Here the CDR3 DNA reads TGTGCCAGCGGGCCATGGGACAGGGTGGATTCACCCCTCCACTTT. Complete variable domain (other parts from reference TRBV9 and TRBJ1-6): DSGVTQTPKHLITATGQRVTLRCSPRSGDLSVYWYQQSLDQGLQFLIQYYNGEERAKGNILERFSAQQFPDLHSELNLSSLELGDSALYFCASGPWDRVDSPLHFGNGTRLTVT.